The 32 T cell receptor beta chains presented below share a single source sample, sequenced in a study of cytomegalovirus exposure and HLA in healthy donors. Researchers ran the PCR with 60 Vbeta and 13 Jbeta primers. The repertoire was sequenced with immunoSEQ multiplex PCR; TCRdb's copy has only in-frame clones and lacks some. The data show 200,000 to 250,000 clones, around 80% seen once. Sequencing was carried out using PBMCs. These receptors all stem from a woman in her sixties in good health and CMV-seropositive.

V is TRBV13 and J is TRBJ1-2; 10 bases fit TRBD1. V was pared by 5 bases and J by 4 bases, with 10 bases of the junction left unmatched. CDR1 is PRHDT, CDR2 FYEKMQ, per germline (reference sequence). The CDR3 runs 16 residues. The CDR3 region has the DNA TGTGCCAGCAGCGGGGGCCCCGGGACAGGGGTCTATGGCTACACCTTC. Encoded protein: CASSGGPGTGVYGYTF.

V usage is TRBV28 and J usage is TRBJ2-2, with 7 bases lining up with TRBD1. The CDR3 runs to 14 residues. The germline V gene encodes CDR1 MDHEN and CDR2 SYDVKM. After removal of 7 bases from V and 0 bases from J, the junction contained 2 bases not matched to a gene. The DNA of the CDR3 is TGTGCCAGCACCGGGACAGCGAACACCGGGGAGCTGTTTTTT. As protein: CASTGTANTGELFF.

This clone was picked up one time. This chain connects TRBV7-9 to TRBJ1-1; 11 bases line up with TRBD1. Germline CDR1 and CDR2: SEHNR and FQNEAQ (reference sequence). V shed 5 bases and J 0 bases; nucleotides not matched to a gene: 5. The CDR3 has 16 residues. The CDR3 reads CASSRDRGFLNTEAFF. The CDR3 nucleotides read TGTGCCAGCAGCCGGGACAGGGGGTTCCTGAACACTGAAGCTTTCTTT.

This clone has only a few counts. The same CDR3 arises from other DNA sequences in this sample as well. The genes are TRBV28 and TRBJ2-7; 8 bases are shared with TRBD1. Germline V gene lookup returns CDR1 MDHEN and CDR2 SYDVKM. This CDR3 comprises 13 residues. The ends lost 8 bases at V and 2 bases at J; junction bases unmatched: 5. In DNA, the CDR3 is TGTGCCAGCTCGGACAGGGCCCCCTACGAGCAGTACTTC. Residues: CASSDRAPYEQYF.

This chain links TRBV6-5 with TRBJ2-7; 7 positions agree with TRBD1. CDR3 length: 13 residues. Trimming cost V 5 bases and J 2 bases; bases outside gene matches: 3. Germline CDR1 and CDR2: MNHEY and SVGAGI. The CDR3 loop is CASSVTGAYEQYF. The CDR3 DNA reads TGTGCCAGCAGTGTCACAGGGGCCTACGAGCAGTACTTC.

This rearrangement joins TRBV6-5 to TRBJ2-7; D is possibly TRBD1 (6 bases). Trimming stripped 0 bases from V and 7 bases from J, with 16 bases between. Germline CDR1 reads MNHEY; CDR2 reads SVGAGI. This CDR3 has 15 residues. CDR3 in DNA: TGTGCCAGCAGTTACTCCAGGACAGCTTTCGGGGAGCAGTACTTC. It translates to CASSYSRTAFGEQYF.

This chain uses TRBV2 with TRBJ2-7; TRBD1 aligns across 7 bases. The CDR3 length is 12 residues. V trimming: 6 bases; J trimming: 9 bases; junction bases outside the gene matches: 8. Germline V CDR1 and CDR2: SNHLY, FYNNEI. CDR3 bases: TGTGCCAGCAGCACGGGACAGTGGGTGCAGTACTTC. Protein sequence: CASSTGQWVQYF.

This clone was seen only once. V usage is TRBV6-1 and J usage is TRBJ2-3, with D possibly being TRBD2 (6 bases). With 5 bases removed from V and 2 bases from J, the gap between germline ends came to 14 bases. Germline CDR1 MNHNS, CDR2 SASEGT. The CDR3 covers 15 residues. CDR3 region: CASSPAGRPTDTQYF. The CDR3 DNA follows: TGTGCCAGCAGTCCCGCCGGGAGACCCACAGATACGCAGTATTTT.

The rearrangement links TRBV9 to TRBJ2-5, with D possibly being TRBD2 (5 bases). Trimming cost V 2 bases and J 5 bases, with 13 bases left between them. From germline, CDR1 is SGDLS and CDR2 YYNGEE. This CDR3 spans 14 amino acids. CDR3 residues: CASSVTRTTETQYF. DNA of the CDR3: TGTGCCAGCAGCGTTACTAGGACCACGGAGACCCAGTACTTC.

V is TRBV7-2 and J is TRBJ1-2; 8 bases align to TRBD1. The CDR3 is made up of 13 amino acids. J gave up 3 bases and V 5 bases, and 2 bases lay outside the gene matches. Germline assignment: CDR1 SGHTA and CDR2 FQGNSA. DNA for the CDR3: TGTGCCAGCAGCCCGGACAGGGACTATGGCTACACCTTC. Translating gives CASSPDRDYGYTF.

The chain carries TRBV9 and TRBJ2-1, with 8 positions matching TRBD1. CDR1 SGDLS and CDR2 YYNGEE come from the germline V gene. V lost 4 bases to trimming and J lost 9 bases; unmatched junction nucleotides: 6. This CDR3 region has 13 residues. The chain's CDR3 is CASSFSGGSEQFF. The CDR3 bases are TGTGCCAGCAGCTTCTCAGGGGGCAGTGAGCAGTTCTTC.

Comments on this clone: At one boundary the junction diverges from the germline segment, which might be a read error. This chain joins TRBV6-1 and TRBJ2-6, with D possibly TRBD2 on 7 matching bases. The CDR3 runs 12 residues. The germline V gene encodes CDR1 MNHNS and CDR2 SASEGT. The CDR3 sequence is CASSEGGGGPNF. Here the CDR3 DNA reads TGTGCCAGCAGTGAAGGGGGAGGGGGGCCCAATTTC.

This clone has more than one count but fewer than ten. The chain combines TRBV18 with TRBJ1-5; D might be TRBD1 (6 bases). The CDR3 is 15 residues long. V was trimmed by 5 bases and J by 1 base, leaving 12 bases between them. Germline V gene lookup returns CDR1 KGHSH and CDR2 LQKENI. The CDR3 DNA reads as TGTGCCAGCTCAGTTCAGGGGAGAAGCAATCAGCCCCAGCATTTT. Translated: CASSVQGRSNQPQHF. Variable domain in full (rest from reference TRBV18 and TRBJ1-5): NAGVMQNPRHLVRRRGQEARLRCSPMKGHSHVYWYRQLPEEGLKFMVYLQKENIIDESGMPKERFSAEFPKEGPSILRIQQVVRGDSAAYFCASSVQGRSNQPQHFGDGTRLSIL.

The CDR3 DNA is TGTGCCAGTAGTATCGGGACAGTGTACCAAGAGACCCAGTACTTC. This translates into CASSIGTVYQETQYF. The chain combines TRBV19 with TRBJ2-5; TRBD1 matches at 7 bases. The germline gives CDR1 LNHDA, CDR2 SQIVND (reference sequence). The CDR3 contains 15 residues. Losses at the gene ends were 3 bases for V and 0 bases for J; bases not matched to a gene: 4.

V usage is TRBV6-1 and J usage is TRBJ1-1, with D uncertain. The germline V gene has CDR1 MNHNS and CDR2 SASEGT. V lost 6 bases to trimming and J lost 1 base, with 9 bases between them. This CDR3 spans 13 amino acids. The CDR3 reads CASRLTENTEAFF. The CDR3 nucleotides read TGTGCCAGCAGACTGACTGAGAACACTGAAGCTTTCTTT.

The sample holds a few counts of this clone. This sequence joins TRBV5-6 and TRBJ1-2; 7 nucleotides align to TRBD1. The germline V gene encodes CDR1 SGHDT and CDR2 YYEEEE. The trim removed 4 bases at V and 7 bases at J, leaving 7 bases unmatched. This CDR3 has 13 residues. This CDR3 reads CASSQDRKGGYTF. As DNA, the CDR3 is TGTGCCAGCAGCCAGGACAGGAAGGGTGGCTACACCTTC.

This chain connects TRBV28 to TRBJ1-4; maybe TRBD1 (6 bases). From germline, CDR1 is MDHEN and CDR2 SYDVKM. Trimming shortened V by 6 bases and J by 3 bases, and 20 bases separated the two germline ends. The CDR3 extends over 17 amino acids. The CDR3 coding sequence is TGTGCCAGCAGCCTCGGTCCCGGGACAACTCCTAATGAAAAACTGTTTTTT. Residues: CASSLGPGTTPNEKLFF.

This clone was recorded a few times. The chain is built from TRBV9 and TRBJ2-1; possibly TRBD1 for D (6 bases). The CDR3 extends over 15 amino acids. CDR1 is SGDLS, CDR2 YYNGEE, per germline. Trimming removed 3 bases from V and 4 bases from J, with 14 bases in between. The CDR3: CASSAHPGQYNEQFF. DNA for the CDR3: TGTGCCAGCAGCGCCCATCCTGGACAGTACAATGAGCAGTTCTTC.

Here the CDR3 reads CSVEVGQGNEQFF. The CDR3 nucleotides read TGCAGCGTTGAAGTCGGACAGGGGAATGAGCAGTTCTTC. V is TRBV29-1 and J is TRBJ2-1, with 9 bases lining up with TRBD1. Germline-derived CDR1 and CDR2 are SQVTM and ANQGSEA. This CDR3 is 13 amino acids long. V was clipped by 1 base and J by 7 bases; unmatched bases: 2.

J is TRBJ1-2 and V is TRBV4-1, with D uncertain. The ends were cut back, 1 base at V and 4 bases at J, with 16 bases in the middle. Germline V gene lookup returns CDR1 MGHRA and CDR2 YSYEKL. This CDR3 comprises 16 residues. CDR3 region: CASSQGYIQTSYGYTF. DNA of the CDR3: TGCGCCAGCAGCCAAGGATATATACAGACGTCCTATGGCTACACCTTC.

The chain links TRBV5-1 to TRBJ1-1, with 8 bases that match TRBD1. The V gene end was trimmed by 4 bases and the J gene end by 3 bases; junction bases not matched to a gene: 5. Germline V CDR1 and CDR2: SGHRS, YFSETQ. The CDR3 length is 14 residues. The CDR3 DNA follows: TGCGCCAGCAGCCAATACAGGGGGGACACTGAAGCTTTCTTT. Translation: CASSQYRGDTEAFF.

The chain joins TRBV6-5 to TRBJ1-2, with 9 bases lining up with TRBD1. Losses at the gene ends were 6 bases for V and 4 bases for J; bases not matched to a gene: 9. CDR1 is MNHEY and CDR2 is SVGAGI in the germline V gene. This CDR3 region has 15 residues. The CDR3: CASRREQGAGYGYTF. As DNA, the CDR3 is TGTGCCAGCAGACGAGAACAGGGGGCGGGCTATGGCTACACCTTC.

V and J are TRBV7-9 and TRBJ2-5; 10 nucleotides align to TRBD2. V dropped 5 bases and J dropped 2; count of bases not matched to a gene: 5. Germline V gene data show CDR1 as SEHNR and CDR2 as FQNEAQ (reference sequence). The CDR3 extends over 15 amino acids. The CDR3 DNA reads TGTGCCAGCAGCCAGATGACTAGCGGGCAAGAGACCCAGTACTTC. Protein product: CASSQMTSGQETQYF.

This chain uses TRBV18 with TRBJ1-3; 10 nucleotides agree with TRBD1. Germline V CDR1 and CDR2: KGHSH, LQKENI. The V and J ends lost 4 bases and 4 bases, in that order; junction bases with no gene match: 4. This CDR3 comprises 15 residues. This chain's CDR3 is CASSLGTGEGNTIYF. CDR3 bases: TGTGCCAGCTCACTCGGGACAGGGGAAGGAAACACCATATATTTT.

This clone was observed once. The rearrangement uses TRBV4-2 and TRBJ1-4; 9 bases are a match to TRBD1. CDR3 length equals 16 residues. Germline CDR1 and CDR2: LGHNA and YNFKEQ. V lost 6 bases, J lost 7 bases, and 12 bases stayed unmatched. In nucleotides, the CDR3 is TGTGCCAGCAGTCGGAATCCCGGGACAGGGCCTGAAAAACTGTTTTTT. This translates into CASSRNPGTGPEKLFF.

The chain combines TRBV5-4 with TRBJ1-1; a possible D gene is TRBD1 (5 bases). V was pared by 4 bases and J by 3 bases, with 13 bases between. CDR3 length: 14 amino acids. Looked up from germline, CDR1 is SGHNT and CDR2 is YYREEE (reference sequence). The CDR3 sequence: CASSLPGGDTEAFF. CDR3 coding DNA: TGTGCCAGCAGCCTTCCCGGGGGGGACACTGAAGCTTTCTTT.

CDR3 nucleotide sequence: TGTGCCAGCAGTTACTCTCGACAGCCCTACGAGCAGTACTTC. Translation: CASSYSRQPYEQYF. The chain recombines TRBV6-6 with TRBJ2-7; TRBD1 might be the D (5 bases). The CDR3 has 14 amino acids. The germline V gene has CDR1 MNHNY and CDR2 SVGAGI (reference sequence). The V gene lost 0 bases and the J gene lost 2 bases, with 8 bases spanning the gap.

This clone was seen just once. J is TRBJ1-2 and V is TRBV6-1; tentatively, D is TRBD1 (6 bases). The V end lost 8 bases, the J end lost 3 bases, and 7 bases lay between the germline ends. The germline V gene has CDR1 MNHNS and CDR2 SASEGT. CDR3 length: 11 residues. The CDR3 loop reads CASYRDYGYTF. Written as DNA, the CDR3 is TGTGCCAGCTACAGGGACTATGGCTACACCTTC.

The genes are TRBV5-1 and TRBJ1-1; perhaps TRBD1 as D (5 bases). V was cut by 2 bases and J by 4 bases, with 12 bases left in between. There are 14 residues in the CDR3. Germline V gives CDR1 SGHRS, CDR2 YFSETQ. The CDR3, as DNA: TGCGCCAGCAGCTTTGGGACTCTTGGCACTGAAGCTTTCTTT. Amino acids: CASSFGTLGTEAFF.

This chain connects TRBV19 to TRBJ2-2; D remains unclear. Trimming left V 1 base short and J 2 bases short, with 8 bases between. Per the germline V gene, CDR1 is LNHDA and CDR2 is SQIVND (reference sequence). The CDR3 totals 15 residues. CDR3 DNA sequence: TGTGCCAGTAGTATAGGGCAATTTAACACCGGGGAGCTGTTTTTT. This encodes CASSIGQFNTGELFF.

The CDR3, as DNA: TGTGCCAGCAGCTTCGGGACAGGGGGAGCTAATGAAAAACTGTTTTTT. Protein: CASSFGTGGANEKLFF. The genes are TRBV7-9 and TRBJ1-4; 11 bases fit TRBD1. There are 16 residues in the CDR3. Germline V gene data show CDR1 as SEHNR and CDR2 as FQNEAQ (reference sequence). V was pared by 3 bases and J by 3 bases, with 3 bases of the junction left unmatched.

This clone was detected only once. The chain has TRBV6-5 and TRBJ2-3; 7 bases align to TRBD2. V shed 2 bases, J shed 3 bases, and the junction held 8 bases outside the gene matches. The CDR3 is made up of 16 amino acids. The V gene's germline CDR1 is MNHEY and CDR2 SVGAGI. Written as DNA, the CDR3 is TGTGCCAGCAGTTACGGGCGGGAGATGGGAACAGATACGCAGTATTTT. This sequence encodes CASSYGREMGTDTQYF.